This T cell receptor (beta chain) was observed in a study of T cell responses to AZD1222 COVID-19 vaccine. The assay was immunoSEQ multiplex PCR, and TCRdb's table has in-frame clones only and misses some. The sample lists about 160,000 clones; about 91% were seen once. Specimen: peripheral blood, collected on day 0 of MenACWY control vaccination. This receptor was obtained from an adult in good health.

The CDR3 sequence: CASTRDRVANEQFF. As DNA, the CDR3 is TGTGCCAGCACACGGGACAGGGTAGCCAATGAGCAGTTCTTC. The rearrangement uses TRBV6-5 and TRBJ2-1; 9 nucleotides match TRBD1. V gave up 7 bases and J gave up 6 bases; unmatched junction bases: 7. This CDR3 has 14 residues. In germline, CDR1 is MNHEY, CDR2 SVGAGI.